Shown below are 8 T cell receptor beta chains from a single sample sequenced in a study of T cell repertoires in cytomegalovirus infection. TCRdb reprocessed the reads with MiXCR, giving one entry per CDR3 protein. The repertoire consists of some 320,000 distinct CDR3 sequences, with 9.5% occurring once and the leading ten covering approximately 4.5%. The sequenced material came from PBMCs. These receptors were collected from a human donor in good health (CMV status not recorded). Some clones in this sample may be carry-over from other donors' samples.

This clonotype was counted at least ten times. This chain connects TRBV7-2 to TRBJ2-7, with TRBD2 as a possible D gene (6 bases). Germline V gene sequence: CDR1 SGHTA, CDR2 FQGNSA. The CDR3 has 16 amino acids. V was trimmed by 5 bases and J by 2 bases, leaving 19 bases between them. CDR3 DNA: TGTGCCAGCAGCCGGGCGCCACTCGGGAGTCCCTACGAGCAGTACTTC. Translating it yields CASSRAPLGSPYEQYF.

At least ten counts were recorded for this clonotype. In DNA form, the CDR3 reads TGTGCCAGCAGCCCTTCGACCTTGTGGACTGAAGCTTTCTTT. Encoded protein: CASSPSTLWTEAFF. V is TRBV7-8 and J is TRBJ1-1, with D unresolved. The V gene's germline CDR1 is SGHVS and CDR2 FQNEAQ. There are 14 residues in the CDR3. V lost 5 bases to trimming and J lost 5 bases, with 15 bases between them.

This clonotype was observed at least ten times. V usage is TRBV7-9 and J usage is TRBJ2-1; 11 bases align to TRBD2. The CDR3 runs to 16 residues. Germline values: CDR1 SEHNR, CDR2 FQNEAQ (reference sequence). After removal of 5 bases from V and 10 bases from J, the junction contained 13 bases not matched to a gene. CDR3: CASSPVGSGGAREQFF. The CDR3 coding sequence is TGTGCCAGCAGCCCCGTGGGTAGCGGGGGGGCCCGGGAGCAGTTCTTC.

This clonotype was picked up many times. V and J are TRBV12-3 or TRBV12-4 and TRBJ1-5, with TRBD1 as a possible D gene (5 bases). The CDR3 is 14 amino acids. V dropped 6 bases and J dropped 8 bases, with 17 bases sitting between them. The CDR3 reads CASSQRGAGKPQHF. CDR3 nucleotides: TGTGCCAGCAGCCAAAGAGGGGCCGGGAAGCCCCAGCATTTT.

J is TRBJ2-1 and V is TRBV12-3 or TRBV12-4; the match to TRBD2 covers 8 bases. This CDR3 is 14 amino acids long. V lost 5 bases, J lost 9 bases, and 9 bases stayed unmatched. This CDR3 reads CASSVHGGAGEQFF. CDR3 nucleotides: TGTGCCAGCAGTGTTCACGGGGGGGCCGGTGAGCAGTTCTTC.

This clonotype was seen a few times. The V and J genes are TRBV12-3 or TRBV12-4 and TRBJ2-3, with 8 bases aligning to TRBD1. CDR3 size: 15 residues. Trimming cost V 6 bases and J 0 bases; bases outside gene matches: 5. CDR3 residues: CASRDRVGSTDTQYF. The CDR3 region has the DNA TGTGCCAGCAGGGACAGGGTGGGGAGCACAGATACGCAGTATTTT.

This clonotype was recorded at least ten times. This rearrangement joins TRBV15 to TRBJ2-7, with 9 bases aligning to TRBD2. V was clipped by 4 bases and J by 4 bases; unmatched bases: 11. Germline CDR1 is LNHNV and CDR2 is YYDKDF (reference sequence). The length of the CDR3 is 16 residues. The CDR3 reads CATSMHLTTSGYEQYF. For the CDR3, the DNA is TGTGCCACCAGCATGCACCTTACGACTAGCGGTTACGAGCAGTACTTC.

This clonotype was counted at least ten times. V usage is TRBV11-3 and J usage is TRBJ2-1; tentatively, D is TRBD2 (6 bases). From germline, CDR1 is SGHNT and CDR2 YENEEA. Between the trimmed V and J ends, which lost 4 bases and 5 bases, there was a span of 9 bases. The CDR3 has 13 amino acids. Written as DNA, the CDR3 is TGTGCCAGCAGCTCCCTAGCGAACAATGAGCAGTTCTTC. Amino acid sequence: CASSSLANNEQFF.